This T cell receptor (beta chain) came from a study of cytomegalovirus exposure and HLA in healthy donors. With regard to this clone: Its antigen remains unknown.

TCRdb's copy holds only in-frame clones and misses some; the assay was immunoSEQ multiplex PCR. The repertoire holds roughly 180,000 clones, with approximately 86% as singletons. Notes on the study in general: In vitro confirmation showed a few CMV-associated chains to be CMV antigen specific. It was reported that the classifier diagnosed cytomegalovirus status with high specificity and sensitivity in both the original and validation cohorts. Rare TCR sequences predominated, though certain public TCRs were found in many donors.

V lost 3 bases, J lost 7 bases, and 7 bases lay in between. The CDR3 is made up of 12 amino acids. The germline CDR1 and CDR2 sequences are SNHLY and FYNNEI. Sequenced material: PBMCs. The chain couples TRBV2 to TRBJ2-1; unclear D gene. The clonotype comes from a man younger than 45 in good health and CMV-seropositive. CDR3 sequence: CASSDFTNEQFF. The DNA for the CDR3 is TGTGCCAGCAGTGATTTCACTAATGAGCAGTTCTTC.